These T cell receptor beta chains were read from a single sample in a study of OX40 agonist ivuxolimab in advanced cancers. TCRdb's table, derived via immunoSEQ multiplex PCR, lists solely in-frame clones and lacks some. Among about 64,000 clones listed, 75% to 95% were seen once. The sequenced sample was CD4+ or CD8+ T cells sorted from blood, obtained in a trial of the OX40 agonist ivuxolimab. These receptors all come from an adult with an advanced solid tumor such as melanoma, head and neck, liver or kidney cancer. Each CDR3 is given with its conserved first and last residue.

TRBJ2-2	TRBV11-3	CASVTGQDTGELFF
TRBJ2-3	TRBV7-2	CASKPAGGRDTQYF
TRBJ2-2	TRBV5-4	CASSFISSDTGELFF
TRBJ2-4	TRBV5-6	CASSLVLREMAKNIQYF
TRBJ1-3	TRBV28	CASSLFPGTGNTIYF
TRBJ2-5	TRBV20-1	CSAPGFETQYF
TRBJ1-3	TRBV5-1	CASSFLGGVTGNTIYF
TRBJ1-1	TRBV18	CASSPDYRGPGTEAFF
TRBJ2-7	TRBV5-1	CASSLDLESNEQYF
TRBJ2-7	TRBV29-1	CSVGGQAYEQYF
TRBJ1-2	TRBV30	CAWSSGLLSTGLF
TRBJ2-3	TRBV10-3	CAISDRGVRDTQYF
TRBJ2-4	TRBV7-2	CASSSGQQNIQYF
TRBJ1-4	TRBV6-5	CASSSHRVTNEKLFF
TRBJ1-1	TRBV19	CASSIKAGGYTEAFF
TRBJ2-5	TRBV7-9	CASSILQGYQETQYF